The clone carrying this TCR beta chain has only one observation. This record belongs to a study of T cell changes during pregnancy in multiple sclerosis. Measured with immunoSEQ multiplex PCR; TCRdb has only the in-frame clones, and not every one. This table holds about 33,000 clones, almost 95% found once. CDR1 is SGHNT, CDR2 YYREEE, per germline (reference sequence). The CDR3 is made up of 15 amino acids. The ends lost 0 bases at V and 7 bases at J; junction bases unmatched: 7. The sequenced sample consisted of PBMCs (not recorded whether the cells were cultured). This clonotype was sampled from a female donor with multiple sclerosis, enrolled in a pregnancy study. The chain has TRBV5-4 and TRBJ1-5; 7 nucleotides align to TRBD1. CDR3 DNA sequence: TGTGCCAGCAGCTTGGGGGGGACAGAAAGGCAGCCCCAGCATTTT. Protein: CASSLGGTERQPQHF.